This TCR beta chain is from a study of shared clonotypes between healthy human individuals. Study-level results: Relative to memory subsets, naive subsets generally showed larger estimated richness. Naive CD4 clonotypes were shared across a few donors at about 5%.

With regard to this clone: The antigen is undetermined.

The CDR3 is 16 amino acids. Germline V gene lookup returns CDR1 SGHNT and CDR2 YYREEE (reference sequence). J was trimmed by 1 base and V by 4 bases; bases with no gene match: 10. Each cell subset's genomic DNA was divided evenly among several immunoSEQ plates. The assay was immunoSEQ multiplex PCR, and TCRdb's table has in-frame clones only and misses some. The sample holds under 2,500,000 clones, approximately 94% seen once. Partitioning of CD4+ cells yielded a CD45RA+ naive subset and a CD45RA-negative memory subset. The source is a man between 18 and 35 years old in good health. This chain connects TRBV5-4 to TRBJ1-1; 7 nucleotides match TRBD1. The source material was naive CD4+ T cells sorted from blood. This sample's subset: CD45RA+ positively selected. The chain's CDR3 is CASSPTRDSSNTEAFF. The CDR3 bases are TGTGCCAGCAGCCCAACGAGGGACAGCTCGAACACTGAAGCTTTCTTT. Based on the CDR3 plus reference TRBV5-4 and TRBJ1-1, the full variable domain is ETGVTQSPTHLIKTRGQQVTLRCSSQSGHNTVSWYQQALGQGPQFIFQYYREEENGRGNFPPRFSGLQFPNYSSELNVNALELDDSALYLCASSPTRDSSNTEAFFGQGTRLTVV.